A selection of T cell receptor beta chains follows, all from one sample in a study of T-cell reconstitution after alpha-beta-depleted transplantation in children. TCRdb reprocessed the PCR reads via MiXCR and lists one record per CDR3 protein. The table lists roughly 590,000 distinct CDR3 sequences, approximately 16% of them singletons. Source: PBMCs from the stem cell graft donor, taken from the stem cell graft. These receptors were obtained from a human donor who donated a stem cell graft to a child with acute myeloid leukemia. Both conserved end residues are part of each CDR3. D genes are given only for firm matches. A row's size may be missing; if present it is once, few, many or a size class.

j_call | d_call | clone_size | v_call | cdr3_nt | cdr3_aa
TRBJ2-7 | TRBD1 | few | TRBV12-3/TRBV12-4 | TGTGCCAGCAGTTACAACCCGACAGGGTCTAGCGAGCAGTACTTC | CASSYNPTGSSEQYF
TRBJ2-3 | - | - | TRBV20-1 | TGCAGTGCTAGAGTCGGTCACAGATTTCAACTAGGTAACACAGATACGCAGTATTTT | CSARVGHRFQLGNTDTQYF
TRBJ2-3 | - | few | TRBV7-9 | TGTGCCAGCAGCGTGGGGATGAATACGCAGTATTTT | CASSVGMNTQYF
TRBJ2-7 | - | few | TRBV6-1 | TGTGCCAGCAGTGTACGGACGGCAACCTACGAGCAGTACTTC | CASSVRTATYEQYF
TRBJ1-3 | - | few | TRBV15 | TGTGCCACCAGCAGAGATTTAGCAGGGGGAAACACCATATATTTT | CATSRDLAGGNTIYF
TRBJ2-3 | TRBD2 | - | TRBV4-2 | TGTGCCAGCAGAAGCGAGGCTAGCGGGGCTACAGATACGCAGTATTTT | CASRSEASGATDTQYF
TRBJ2-5 | TRBD2 | - | TRBV4-1 | TGCGCCAGCAGCCAACCCGGGACTAGCGAACAAGAGACCCAGTACTTC | CASSQPGTSEQETQYF
TRBJ2-1 | - | - | TRBV30 | TGTGCCTGGAGTGGGCCTGGGGGGACAGTAAATGAGCAGTTCTTC | CAWSGPGGTVNEQFF
TRBJ2-3 | TRBD1 | - | TRBV25-1 | TGTGCATCCAGGGGGTCCGAAGATACGCAGTATTTT | CASRGSEDTQYF
TRBJ1-4 | TRBD1 | - | TRBV20-1 | TGCAGTGCGACCGGGACAGTGGATGAAAAACTGTTTTTT | CSATGTVDEKLFF
TRBJ2-1 | - | many | TRBV24-1 | TGTGCCACCAGTGATTTAACGGCGCCAGATGAGCAGTTCTTC | CATSDLTAPDEQFF
TRBJ2-5 | TRBD2 | - | TRBV5-1 | TGCGCCAGCAGCTTGGCCCCGGGAGGTCCCCAAGAGACCCAGTACTTC | CASSLAPGGPQETQYF
TRBJ2-1 | TRBD2 | many | TRBV25-1 | TGTGCCAGCAGGGGACTAGTTCGACCGCAGTTCTTC | CASRGLVRPQFF
TRBJ2-5 | TRBD2 | many | TRBV20-1 | TGCAGTGCTAGGATAGCGGGGCTCGAGACCCAGTACTTC | CSARIAGLETQYF
TRBJ1-3 | - | many | TRBV6-6 | TGTGCCAGCAGGGAGACGGACGGAAACACCATATATTTT | CASRETDGNTIYF
TRBJ2-1 | TRBD2 | many | TRBV10-3 | TGTGCCATCAGTGAGTCGGCTAGCGGGGGGCCCTACAATGAGCAGTTCTTC | CAISESASGGPYNEQFF
TRBJ1-5 | TRBD1 | few | TRBV24-1 | TGTGCCACCAGTGATCAGACAGGGAACCCCAATCAGCCCCAGCATTTT | CATSDQTGNPNQPQHF
TRBJ2-3 | TRBD2 | few | TRBV20-1 | TGCAGTGCCGATGGGATAGCGGGGGAGCCAGATACGCAGTATTTT | CSADGIAGEPDTQYF
TRBJ2-5 | - | many | TRBV20-1 | TGCAGTGCTAGAGAGGTCAGGTCCTCGGTCGGGACCCAGTACTTC | CSAREVRSSVGTQYF
TRBJ2-2 | - | many | TRBV6-5 | TGTGCCAGCAGGAGGACCGGGGAGCTGTTTTTT | CASRRTGELFF
TRBJ1-2 | - | many | TRBV20-1 | TGCAGTGCTATCCCATACTATGGCTACACCTTC | CSAIPYYGYTF
TRBJ1-2 | - | many | TRBV4-3 | TGCGCCAGCAGCCCGTCGAACAAGGGTAACTATGGCTACACCTTC | CASSPSNKGNYGYTF
TRBJ1-5 | TRBD1 | many | TRBV5-1 | TGCGCCAGCAGCTGGGACAGTTATCAGCCCCAGCATTTT | CASSWDSYQPQHF
TRBJ2-7 | - | few | TRBV5-1 | TGCGCCAGCAGCTTGTCGGCAGGGCCCAGCTACGAGCAGTACTTC | CASSLSAGPSYEQYF
TRBJ2-1 | TRBD2 | - | TRBV7-3 | TGTGCCAGCAGTTCGAGCGGGGGGAACTACAATGAGCAGTTCTTC | CASSSSGGNYNEQFF
TRBJ1-1 | - | - | TRBV12-3/TRBV12-4 | TGTGCCAGCAGTTTTCAGGGCCGGGACACTGAAGCTTTCTTT | CASSFQGRDTEAFF
TRBJ2-3 | TRBD2 | many | TRBV6-5 | TGTGCCAGCAGCAAGACTAGCGGGGAGGTAGATACGCAGTATTTT | CASSKTSGEVDTQYF
TRBJ2-3 | - | - | TRBV3-1 | TGTGCCAGCAGCCAAGATACTAGGCGGACAGATACGCAGTATTTT | CASSQDTRRTDTQYF
TRBJ2-2 | - | many | TRBV9 | TGTGCCAGCAGCGCTGAAGATGGGGAGCTGTTTTTT | CASSAEDGELFF
TRBJ2-3 | - | many | TRBV20-1 | TGCAGTGCCAAAGGACAGGATACGCAGTATTTT | CSAKGQDTQYF
TRBJ1-4 | TRBD1 | few | TRBV27 | TGTGCCAGCAGTTTAGGCCGACAGGGAAGTAAGAATGAAAAACTGTTTTTT | CASSLGRQGSKNEKLFF
TRBJ2-4 | - | many | TRBV20-1 | TGCAGTGCTAGAGAGGGGGCCTCGTCCAAAAACATTCAGTACTTC | CSAREGASSKNIQYF
TRBJ2-2 | - | many | TRBV20-1 | TGCAGTGCTAGAGATTGGGCTAGCGCCGGTACGAGCACCGGGGAGCTGTTTTTT | CSARDWASAGTSTGELFF
TRBJ2-4 | - | once | TRBV9 | TGTGCCAGCAGCACGGATGGCTCCCAAAACATTCAGTACTTC | CASSTDGSQNIQYF
TRBJ2-1 | - | many | TRBV20-1 | TGCAGTGCCCGGGGGCCGATTAGCTCCTACAATGAGCAGTTCTTC | CSARGPISSYNEQFF
TRBJ2-3 | - | many | TRBV5-1 | TGCGCCAGCAGCTTGACTCCGGAGGATACGCAGTATTTT | CASSLTPEDTQYF
TRBJ2-5 | TRBD1 | many | TRBV29-1 | TGCAGCGCGAAGAGGGACAGGGAAGAGACCCAGTACTTC | CSAKRDREETQYF
TRBJ1-2 | - | many | TRBV20-1 | TGCAGTGCTAGATCCGCCGACAGCTACTATGGCTACACCTTC | CSARSADSYYGYTF
TRBJ2-6 | - | few | TRBV6-1 | TGTGCCAGCAGCTTGAAGAGCCTCCTCCTATCTGGGGCCAACGTCCTGACTTTC | CASSLKSLLLSGANVLTF
TRBJ1-4 | - | many | TRBV4-2 | TGTGCCAGCAGCCAAGTAGGCGAGGCAGGGGATGAAAAACTGTTTTTT | CASSQVGEAGDEKLFF
TRBJ2-5 | TRBD1 | few | TRBV13 | TGTGCCAGCAGCACGCGACAGGGACAAGAGACCCAGTACTTC | CASSTRQGQETQYF
TRBJ2-3 | TRBD1 | - | TRBV4-3 | TGCGCCAGCAGCCAAGATAAGACAGGGGCCCCAGATACGCAGTATTTT | CASSQDKTGAPDTQYF
TRBJ1-2 | - | many | TRBV7-9 | TGTGCCAGCAGCTTAGACAGTACCTATGGAGGGGGCTACACCTTC | CASSLDSTYGGGYTF
TRBJ1-4 | - | many | TRBV20-1 | TGCAGTGCTAAGCTAAATGAAAAACTGTTTTTT | CSAKLNEKLFF
TRBJ2-5 | TRBD1 | few | TRBV24-1 | TGTGCCACCAGTGATCGTGGGACAGGGCGGGTGAAGGAGACCCAGTACTTC | CATSDRGTGRVKETQYF
TRBJ2-1 | - | - | TRBV12-3/TRBV12-4 | TGTGCCAGCAGTTTTGGGGACTCCTACAATGAGCAGTTCTTC | CASSFGDSYNEQFF
TRBJ1-1 | - | few | TRBV7-2 | TGTGCCAGCAGCAACACAGGGTACCGTCGACGGGCTTTCTTT | CASSNTGYRRRAFF
TRBJ2-6 | - | many | TRBV20-1 | TGCAGTGGCTTTTCTGGGGCCAACGTCCTGACTTTC | CSGFSGANVLTF
TRBJ1-1 | - | few | TRBV6-2/TRBV6-3 | TGTGCCAGCAGTTACGGGGCAGACCTGACCCTAAACACTGAAGCTTTCTTT | CASSYGADLTLNTEAFF
TRBJ1-2 | - | many | TRBV20-1 | TGCAGTGCTGTCGGGACCCCGGAGGGCTACACCTTC | CSAVGTPEGYTF
TRBJ2-3 | - | - | TRBV20-1 | TGCAGTGCTAGAGATAGCGTGCGGGCAGATACGCAGTATTTT | CSARDSVRADTQYF
TRBJ2-3 | - | medium-sized | TRBV20-1 | TGCAGTGCTAGCGGGGCTCTGGGGGGTCCAGATACGCAGTATTTT | CSASGALGGPDTQYF
TRBJ2-3 | TRBD1 | - | TRBV4-3 | TGCGCCAGCAGCCAAGAAGGGGGCGTTGGTACGCAGTATTTT | CASSQEGGVGTQYF
TRBJ2-1 | TRBD2 | many | TRBV6-5 | TGTGCCAGCAGTTACGGGGGGGGTACCAATGAGCAGTTCTTC | CASSYGGGTNEQFF
TRBJ1-1 | - | few | TRBV12-3/TRBV12-4 | TGTGCCAGCACCCGGCAACGCGGGGGAACTGAAGCTTTCTTT | CASTRQRGGTEAFF
TRBJ1-6 | - | many | TRBV7-2 | TGTGCCAGCAGCTTAGGGGGCAGGGCACCCCTCCACTTT | CASSLGGRAPLHF
TRBJ1-1 | TRBD1 | - | TRBV12-3/TRBV12-4 | TGTGCCAGCAGTGGGGAGACTCAGGGGGCAGGGGGCACTGAAGCTTTCTTT | CASSGETQGAGGTEAFF
TRBJ1-2 | - | many | TRBV20-1 | TGCAGTGCTAATAGCAGGGCTGCGCCTAACTATGGCTACACCTTC | CSANSRAAPNYGYTF
TRBJ1-4 | - | - | TRBV12-3/TRBV12-4 | TGTGCCACTGGACGTACAGCCTCTAATGAAAAACTGTTTTTT | CATGRTASNEKLFF
TRBJ1-6 | TRBD1 | - | TRBV19 | TGTGCGACAGGGGTAATTAATTCACCCCTCCACTTT | CATGVINSPLHF